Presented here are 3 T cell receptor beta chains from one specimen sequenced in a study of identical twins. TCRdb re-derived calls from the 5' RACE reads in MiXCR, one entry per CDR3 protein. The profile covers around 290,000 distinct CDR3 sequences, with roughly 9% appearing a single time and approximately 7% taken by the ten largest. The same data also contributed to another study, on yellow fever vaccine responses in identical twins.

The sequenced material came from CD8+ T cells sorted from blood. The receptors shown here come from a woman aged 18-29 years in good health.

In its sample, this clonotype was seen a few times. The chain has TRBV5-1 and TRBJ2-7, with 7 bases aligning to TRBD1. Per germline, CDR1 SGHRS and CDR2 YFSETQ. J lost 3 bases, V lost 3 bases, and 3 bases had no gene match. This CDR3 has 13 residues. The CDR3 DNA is TGCGCCAGCAGCTGGGGGACAGACTACGAGCAGTACTTC. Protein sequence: CASSWGTDYEQYF.

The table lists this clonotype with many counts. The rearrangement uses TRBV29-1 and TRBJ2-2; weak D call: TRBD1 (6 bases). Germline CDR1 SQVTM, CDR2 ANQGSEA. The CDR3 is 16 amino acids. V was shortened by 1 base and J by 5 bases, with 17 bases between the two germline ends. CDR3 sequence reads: CSVEARQASGTGELFF. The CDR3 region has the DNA TGCAGCGTTGAAGCCCGACAGGCCTCAGGTACCGGGGAGCTGTTTTTT.

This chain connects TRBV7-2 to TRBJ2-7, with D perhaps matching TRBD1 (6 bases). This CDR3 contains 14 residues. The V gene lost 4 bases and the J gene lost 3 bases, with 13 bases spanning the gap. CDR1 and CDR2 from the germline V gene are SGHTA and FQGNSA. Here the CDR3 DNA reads TGTGCCAGCAGCTGGGCAGGGGCGAACTACGAGCAGTACTTC. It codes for CASSWAGANYEQYF.